Listed below are T cell receptor beta chains from one sample, sequenced in a study of cytotoxic CD8 clonotypes in ibrutinib-treated CLL. Profiling relied on immunoSEQ multiplex PCR, and the TCRdb table lists in-frame clones only, not all of them. Among around 160,000 clones listed, over 75% were seen once. The sample consisted of PBMCs, taken at disease progression, from a patient treated with ibrutinib. The receptors shown here come from a human donor with chronic lymphocytic leukemia. Both conserved end residues are part of each CDR3.

v_gene: TRBV18
CDR3aa: CASSPVREDIQPQHF

v_gene: TRBV14
CDR3aa: CARLSGRALDEQFF

v_gene: TRBV7-9
CDR3aa: CASSLGTAGGETQYF

v_gene: TRBV5-1
CDR3aa: CASGPTSGAYNEQFF

v_gene: TRBV29-1
CDR3aa: CSACPGLAGYNEQFF

v_gene: TRBV6-1
CDR3aa: CASSEDGSYEQYF

v_gene: TRBV27
CDR3aa: CASSQFVLEIPYEQYF

v_gene: TRBV5-1
CDR3aa: CASSLGGGNTEAFF

v_gene: TRBV9
CDR3aa: CASSAGTSRDTQYF

v_gene: TRBV5-4
CDR3aa: CASSLDSFNEQFF

v_gene: TRBV28
CDR3aa: CASSIAGTWGANVLTF

v_gene: TRBV4-1
CDR3aa: CASSQGQGNEKLFF

v_gene: TRBV5-1
CDR3aa: CASSRPSGQGEYEQYF

v_gene: TRBV7-3
CDR3aa: CASSFDGGNTEAFF

v_gene: TRBV19
CDR3aa: CASSIGGQGRETQYF

v_gene: TRBV6-5
CDR3aa: CASSSRGGLGRDTQYF

v_gene: TRBV10-3
CDR3aa: CAISGQLSSGNTIYF

v_gene: TRBV4-2
CDR3aa: CASSPHALGTGELFF

v_gene: TRBV30
CDR3aa: CAWSRRGPQGIGYF

v_gene: TRBV13
CDR3aa: CASSRRLAGFSTDTQYF

v_gene: TRBV4-1
CDR3aa: CASSQPGTDYEQYF

v_gene: TRBV6-6
CDR3aa: CASSYPTGQYNEQFF

v_gene: TRBV10-3
CDR3aa: CAIAGNSNYGYTF

v_gene: TRBV19
CDR3aa: CASSISRDKYEQYF

v_gene: TRBV19
CDR3aa: CASRTSGRGGYGYTF

v_gene: TRBV2
CDR3aa: CASSSGWREGYTF

v_gene: TRBV6-5
CDR3aa: CASSYSRFRSGNTIYF

v_gene: TRBV14
CDR3aa: CASSQVTGYYGYTF

v_gene: TRBV6-4
CDR3aa: CASSNGLNTEAFF

v_gene: TRBV19
CDR3aa: CASSPRGRQEKEKLFF

v_gene: TRBV4-3
CDR3aa: CASSQDWGANTGELFF

v_gene: TRBV4-1
CDR3aa: CASSRDGQGAYGEQFF

v_gene: TRBV5-1
CDR3aa: CASSGQTSGRAFSYEQYF

v_gene: TRBV16
CDR3aa: CASSQSEGGLYEQYF

v_gene: TRBV5-1
CDR3aa: CASSLSPGSLQPQHF

v_gene: TRBV6-6
CDR3aa: CASSEPGLGVNIQYF

v_gene: TRBV4-2
CDR3aa: CASSPRRGEGDQETQYF

v_gene: TRBV6-4
CDR3aa: CASSEKGQGPDTQYF

v_gene: TRBV6-1
CDR3aa: CASSDIGRFAVRGEKLFF

v_gene: TRBV9
CDR3aa: CASSVLGGQPFF

v_gene: TRBV7-3
CDR3aa: CASSLPYSSSYNEQFF

v_gene: TRBV30
CDR3aa: CAWSVYGNTIYF

v_gene: TRBV6-1
CDR3aa: CATRWGATYEQYF

v_gene: TRBV5-6
CDR3aa: CASSLNTGGSYNEQFF